This TCR beta chain came from a study of T cells in Graves' hyperthyroidism and ophthalmopathy. TCR beta CDR3 region amplification was performed from RNA transcripts. The TCR CDR3 first-round RT-PCR relied on the HTBI primer set. Via MiXCR, TCRdb re-called the multiplex PCR reads, giving one row per CDR3 protein. The sample yields 500,000 or so distinct CDR3 sequences, 15% to 20% seen once. J gave up 8 bases and V 3 bases, and 5 bases lay outside the gene matches. CDR1 is MNHEY, CDR2 SVGAGI, per germline. The CDR3 is 14 amino acids. This clonotype has ten or more counts. The receptor comes from a woman between 18 and 30 years old with Graves' ophthalmopathy. The sample consisted of blood. The V gene is TRBV6-5, the J gene TRBJ1-4, with 8 nucleotides matching TRBD1. The CDR3: CASSYQGADEKLFF. Here the CDR3 DNA reads TGTGCCAGCAGTTATCAGGGGGCGGACGAAAAACTGTTTTTT.